The 30 T cell receptor beta chains in this list originate from one sample, sequenced in a study of blood T cell repertoires in COVID-19. Sequenced by immunoSEQ multiplex PCR; TCRdb stores in-frame clones only, minus some. The sample consists of roughly 250,000 clones, around 89% of them appearing once. Sequences were obtained from PBMCs or T cells enriched from blood (not recorded which). The source is a woman aged 45 to 65 who had recovered from COVID-19.

The V and J genes are TRBV5-5 and TRBJ1-5, with a possible D match to TRBD1 (5 bases). This CDR3 is built from 14 residues. V was clipped by 0 bases and J by 7 bases, with 11 bases between them. CDR1 and CDR2 (germline): SGHKS, YYEKEE (reference sequence). The CDR3: CASSLVGQGQPQHF. DNA for the CDR3: TGTGCCAGCAGCTTGGTTGGGCAGGGCCAGCCCCAGCATTTT.

This clone appeared a single time. V is TRBV27 and J is TRBJ2-1; D may be TRBD1 (5 bases). The germline CDR1 and CDR2 sequences are MNHEY and SMNVEV (reference sequence). The CDR3 consists of 15 residues. V was pared by 5 bases and J by 1 base, with 12 bases between. This chain's CDR3 is CASSVRQNSYNEQFF. The CDR3 nucleotides are TGTGCCAGCAGTGTTAGACAGAATTCCTACAATGAGCAGTTCTTC.

The chain recombines TRBV5-4 with TRBJ2-2, with 9 bases lining up with TRBD2. The CDR3 contains 18 residues. The germline CDR1 and CDR2 sequences are SGHNT and YYREEE (reference sequence). The V segment lost 0 bases and the J segment 5 bases; nucleotides outside the gene matches: 11. The CDR3 sequence: CASSLVVVAGEMTGELFF. The CDR3 DNA reads TGTGCCAGCAGCTTGGTTGTCGTAGCGGGAGAAATGACCGGGGAGCTGTTTTTT. Looking up the rest from reference TRBV5-4 and TRBJ2-2 gives the full variable domain: ETGVTQSPTHLIKTRGQQVTLRCSSQSGHNTVSWYQQALGQGPQFIFQYYREEENGRGNFPPRFSGLQFPNYSSELNVNALELDDSALYLCASSLVVVAGEMTGELFFGEGSRLTVL.

A single count supports this clone. The chain has TRBV5-6 and TRBJ2-7, with a tentative D call TRBD2 (5 bases). The CDR3 covers 15 residues. V lost 1 base, J lost 5 bases, and 16 bases lay in between. Per germline, CDR1 SGHDT and CDR2 YYEEEE. CDR3 protein: CASSLQFRGRDEQYF. CDR3 coding DNA: TGTGCCAGCAGCTTGCAATTCCGGGGTCGCGACGAGCAGTACTTC.

The chain uses TRBV5-1 and TRBJ2-3; D may be TRBD1 (6 bases). This CDR3 has 17 amino acids. The V gene's germline CDR1 is SGHRS and CDR2 YFSETQ. Trimming removed 1 base from V and 1 base from J, with 16 bases in between. This CDR3 reads CASSLQGQGMGTDTQYF. DNA of the CDR3: TGCGCCAGCAGCTTGCAGGGTCAGGGGATGGGCACAGATACGCAGTATTTT.

The rearrangement uses TRBV7-9 and TRBJ1-1, with TRBD1 identical over 7 bases. The V segment lost 2 bases and the J segment 0 bases; nucleotides outside the gene matches: 3. The CDR3 loop spans 15 amino acids. Germline V gives CDR1 SEHNR, CDR2 FQNEAQ (reference sequence). The CDR3 loop reads CASSLSTGLNTEAFF. For the CDR3, the DNA is TGTGCCAGCAGCTTATCGACAGGGTTGAACACTGAAGCTTTCTTT. Combining the CDR3 with reference TRBV7-9 and TRBJ1-1 gives the whole variable domain DTGVSQNPRHKITKRGQNVTFRCDPISEHNRLYWYRQTLGQGPEFLTYFQNEAQLEKSRLLSDRFSAERPKGSFSTLEIQRTEQGDSAMYLCASSLSTGLNTEAFFGQGTRLTVV.

V gene TRBV19 combines with J gene TRBJ1-1, with D unresolved. The ends were cut back, 4 bases at V and 6 bases at J, with 12 bases in the middle. CDR3 length: 13 residues. Per germline, CDR1 LNHDA and CDR2 SQIVND (reference sequence). This chain's CDR3 is CASSTRLGAEAFF. The CDR3 bases are TGTGCCAGTAGTACCAGGCTCGGGGCTGAAGCTTTCTTT.

This chain uses TRBV20-1 with TRBJ2-7, with 11 bases identical to TRBD2. The CDR3 loop spans 15 amino acids. CDR1 DFQATT and CDR2 SNEGSKA come from the germline V gene (reference sequence). J gave up 3 bases and V 3 bases, and 7 bases lay outside the gene matches. The CDR3 loop is CSASSGRARGYEQYF. For the CDR3, the DNA is TGCAGTGCTAGTAGCGGGAGGGCCCGGGGCTACGAGCAGTACTTC.

This clone was seen a single time. The genes are TRBV4-2 and TRBJ1-1; 7 bases are shared with TRBD1. This CDR3 is 19 amino acids long. Germline V gene sequence: CDR1 LGHNA, CDR2 YNFKEQ. The V gene end was trimmed by 0 bases and the J gene end by 0 bases; junction bases not matched to a gene: 13. The CDR3 nucleotides are TGTGCCAGCAGCCAAGATGGGCCACTAAGGGGGCGAATGAACACTGAAGCTTTCTTT. Translating it yields CASSQDGPLRGRMNTEAFF.

Only a few counts were recorded for this clone. CDR3 amino acids: CASSLRGLNTEAFF. DNA of the CDR3: TGTGCCAGCAGCTTGCGGGGGTTGAACACTGAAGCTTTCTTT. The rearrangement uses TRBV5-8 and TRBJ1-1; possibly TRBD1 for D (5 bases). The CDR3 totals 14 residues. Germline CDR1 is SGHTS and CDR2 is YDEGEE. Deletions cut 1 base from V and 0 bases from J, with 7 bases between.

This clone came up once. The chain carries TRBV7-2 and TRBJ2-7; tentatively, D is TRBD2 (5 bases). Trimming took 5 bases from V and 4 from J, leaving 15 bases between them. CDR3 length: 14 amino acids. The germline gives CDR1 SGHTA, CDR2 FQGNSA. The CDR3 DNA follows: TGTGCCAGCAGCCCCCGCTGGGAGCGGTACGAGCAGTACTTC. Its protein is CASSPRWERYEQYF.

The J gene is TRBJ2-3, the V gene TRBV3-1 (or the pseudogene TRBV3-2); 9 bases match TRBD2. The length of the CDR3 is 16 residues. V gave up 4 bases and J gave up 1 base; unmatched junction bases: 6. Germline V gene sequence: CDR1 LGHDT, CDR2 YNNKEL (reference sequence). The CDR3 loop is CASSRLLAGGTDTQYF. In DNA form, the CDR3 reads TGTGCCAGCAGCCGTCTACTAGCGGGCGGCACAGATACGCAGTATTTT.

Regarding this clone: At the DNA level, this CDR3 is encoded by other sequences in the same sample as well. The rearrangement uses TRBV7-3 and TRBJ2-1; unclear D gene. V shed 1 base and J shed 5 bases, with 6 bases lying between them. From germline, CDR1 is SGHTA and CDR2 FQGTGA. The CDR3 has 13 amino acids. CDR3 DNA sequence: TGTGCCAGCAGCTTAAGAGGAGACAATGAGCAGTTCTTC. It translates to CASSLRGDNEQFF.

This chain links TRBV28 with TRBJ2-2; 7 bases align to TRBD1. Germline loops: CDR1 MDHEN, CDR2 SYDVKM. J was trimmed by 0 bases and V by 3 bases; bases with no gene match: 1. This CDR3 contains 15 residues. The chain's CDR3 is CASSFGQANTGELFF. CDR3 DNA sequence: TGTGCCAGCAGTTTTGGACAGGCGAACACCGGGGAGCTGTTTTTT.

J is TRBJ2-7 and V is TRBV27, with 7 bases fitting TRBD2. J was trimmed by 3 bases and V by 6 bases; bases with no gene match: 17. Germline-derived CDR1 and CDR2 are MNHEY and SMNVEV (reference sequence). This CDR3 comprises 17 residues. Written as DNA, the CDR3 is TGTGCCAGCAGCCTAACGGGGCGGCTAGCGGAGGACTACGAGCAGTACTTC. Protein: CASSLTGRLAEDYEQYF.

This rearrangement joins TRBV19 to TRBJ1-4; TRBD1 is a possible D gene (5 bases). Germline-derived CDR1 and CDR2 are LNHDA and SQIVND (reference sequence). V lost 7 bases and J lost 7, with 16 bases in between. CDR3 length equals 14 residues. The CDR3 here is CASTPQGKVEKLFF. CDR3 sequence (DNA): TGTGCCAGTACCCCCCAGGGAAAGGTTGAAAAACTGTTTTTT.

This chain joins TRBV30 and TRBJ2-1; 15 nucleotides align to TRBD2. The CDR3 covers 18 residues. V shed 0 bases and J 4 bases; nucleotides not matched to a gene: 7. Germline V gene sequence: CDR1 GTSNPN, CDR2 SVGIG (reference sequence). The CDR3 DNA is TGTGCCTGGAGTGTACTCGCAGGACTAGCGGGAGGGTACAATGAGCAGTTCTTC. Translating it yields CAWSVLAGLAGGYNEQFF.

The chain has TRBV4-3 and TRBJ2-1; a possible D gene is TRBD2 (7 bases). The V gene lost 2 bases and the J gene lost 7 bases, with 18 bases spanning the gap. CDR3 length equals 16 residues. Germline CDR1 and CDR2: LGHNA and YSLEER. CDR3 protein: CASSQQWGASGNEQFF. Here the CDR3 DNA reads TGCGCCAGCAGCCAACAATGGGGGGCTAGCGGAAATGAGCAGTTCTTC.

The chain couples TRBV7-9 to TRBJ1-2; tentative D call: TRBD1 (6 bases). V was pared by 10 bases and J by 4 bases, with 19 bases between. This CDR3 region has 14 residues. Germline values: CDR1 SEHNR, CDR2 FQNEAQ (reference sequence). The CDR3 DNA sequence: TGTGCCACCACTTCTACAGGGCTTAGCTATGGCTACACCTTC. Protein sequence: CATTSTGLSYGYTF.

This rearrangement joins TRBV7-2 to TRBJ2-1; D perhaps matches TRBD1 (6 bases). V gave up 5 bases and J gave up 4 bases, with 15 bases separating them. The CDR3 extends over 15 amino acids. Germline V gene sequence: CDR1 SGHTA, CDR2 FQGNSA. CDR3 DNA sequence: TGTGCCAGCAGCGAACAGGGACGCCAGTACAATGAGCAGTTCTTC. This codes for CASSEQGRQYNEQFF.

The chain is built from TRBV6-2 or TRBV6-3 and TRBJ2-5; TRBD2 matches at 9 bases. V lost 2 bases, J lost 5 bases, and 9 bases stayed unmatched. The CDR3 extends over 16 amino acids. Germline lookup yields CDR1 MNHEY and CDR2 SVGEGT. The CDR3: CASSYGSRGRGETQYF. The CDR3 region has the DNA TGTGCCAGCAGTTACGGGAGTCGCGGGAGGGGCGAGACCCAGTACTTC.

The V gene is TRBV28, the J gene TRBJ2-3; TRBD2 matches 14 bases. CDR1 and CDR2 (germline): MDHEN, SYDVKM. With 6 bases clipped from V and 6 bases from J, the junction kept 11 bases outside the gene matches. This CDR3 is 17 amino acids long. The CDR3 DNA sequence: TGTGCCAGCAGGACCCAGACTAGCGGGGGGGTGTTGGATACGCAGTATTTT. Amino acids: CASRTQTSGGVLDTQYF.

This clone showed up just once. The chain links TRBV7-2 to TRBJ1-2, with TRBD1 as a possible D gene (5 bases). Germline V gene lookup returns CDR1 SGHTA and CDR2 FQGNSA. The CDR3 consists of 14 residues. Trimming took 2 bases from V and 1 from J, leaving 8 bases between them. DNA for the CDR3: TGTGCCAGCAGCTTATCGACAGTTAACTATGGCTACACCTTC. It is translated as CASSLSTVNYGYTF.

This chain joins TRBV28 and TRBJ2-2; TRBD2 is a possible D gene (6 bases). Trimming stripped 2 bases from V and 5 bases from J, with 12 bases between. The CDR3 is made up of 15 amino acids. The V gene's germline CDR1 is MDHEN and CDR2 SYDVKM. The CDR3 region is CASSLGGSRTGELFF. The CDR3 DNA follows: TGTGCCAGCAGTTTAGGGGGGTCGAGAACCGGGGAGCTGTTTTTT.

The chain joins TRBV28 to TRBJ2-7, with D uncertain. The CDR3 extends over 14 amino acids. In germline, CDR1 is MDHEN, CDR2 SYDVKM. Trimming took 4 bases from V and 7 from J, leaving 17 bases between them. The CDR3 loop reads CASSSPRLFGEQYF. The CDR3 region has the DNA TGTGCCAGCAGTTCCCCCCGACTCTTTGGGGAGCAGTACTTC. Based on the CDR3 plus reference TRBV28 and TRBJ2-7, the full variable domain is DVKVTQSSRYLVKRTGEKVFLECVQDMDHENMFWYRQDPGLGLRLIYFSYDVKMKEKGDIPEGYSVSREKKERFSLILESASTNQTSMYLCASSSPRLFGEQYFGPGTRLTVT.

This chain connects TRBV15 to TRBJ1-3; D remains unclear. This CDR3 has 15 amino acids. Trimming pared 0 bases from V and 0 bases from J, leaving 6 bases between. Germline V gives CDR1 LNHNV, CDR2 YYDKDF (reference sequence). CDR3 sequence reads: CATSRDSSSGNTIYF. The CDR3 nucleotides read TGTGCCACCAGCAGAGATTCCAGCTCTGGAAACACCATATATTTT.

Only a few counts were recorded for this clone. V usage is TRBV5-6 and J usage is TRBJ1-2; D unresolved. The CDR3 totals 13 residues. Trimming cost V 4 bases and J 7 bases, with 14 bases left between them. Looked up from germline, CDR1 is SGHDT and CDR2 is YYEEEE. Here the CDR3 DNA reads TGTGCCAGCAGCGACGTACAGATGGGTGGCTACACCTTC. It codes for CASSDVQMGGYTF. The full variable domain, rest sourced from reference TRBV5-6 and TRBJ1-2, is DAGVTQSPTHLIKTRGQQVTLRCSPKSGHDTVSWYQQALGQGPQFIFQYYEEEERQRGNFPDRFSGHQFPNYSSELNVNALLLGDSALYLCASSDVQMGGYTFGSGTRLTVV.

The chain recombines TRBV7-2 with TRBJ1-1, with 11 bases that match TRBD1. The CDR3 is made up of 14 amino acids. J gave up 3 bases and V 6 bases, and 3 bases lay outside the gene matches. Germline CDR1 reads SGHTA; CDR2 reads FQGNSA. CDR3 loop: CASSRDRGDTEAFF. The CDR3 bases are TGTGCCAGCAGTAGGGACAGGGGGGACACTGAAGCTTTCTTT.

In nucleotides, the CDR3 is TGCGCCAGCAGCCAGGGACAGGGGGTTTCGAATGAAAAACTGTTTTTT. Residues: CASSQGQGVSNEKLFF. The rearrangement links TRBV4-3 to TRBJ1-4, with 11 bases that match TRBD1. The CDR3 totals 16 residues. V lost 3 bases, J lost 5 bases, and 5 bases stayed unmatched. Germline lookup yields CDR1 LGHNA and CDR2 YSLEER.

V is TRBV3-1 (or the pseudogene TRBV3-2) and J is TRBJ2-2; possible D gene TRBD2, 6 bases. CDR1 LGHDT and CDR2 YNNKEL come from the germline V gene (reference sequence). V lost 1 base, J lost 5 bases, and 17 bases lay in between. The CDR3 sequence is 17 residues long. The DNA of the CDR3 is TGTGCCAGCAGCCAAGCACCGAGGCGGGAAGGGACCGGGGAGCTGTTTTTT. Its translation: CASSQAPRREGTGELFF.